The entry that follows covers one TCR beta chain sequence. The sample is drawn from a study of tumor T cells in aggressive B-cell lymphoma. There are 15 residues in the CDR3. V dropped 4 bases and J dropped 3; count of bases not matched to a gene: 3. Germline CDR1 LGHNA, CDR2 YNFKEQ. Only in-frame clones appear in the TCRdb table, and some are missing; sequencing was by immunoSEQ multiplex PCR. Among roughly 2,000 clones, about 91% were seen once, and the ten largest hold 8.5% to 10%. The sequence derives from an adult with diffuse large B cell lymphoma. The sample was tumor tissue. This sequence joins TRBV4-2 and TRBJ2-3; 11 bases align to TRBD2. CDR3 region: CASSLSGGATDTQYF. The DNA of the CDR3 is TGTGCCAGCAGCCTTAGCGGGGGGGCGACAGATACGCAGTATTTT.